This T cell receptor (beta chain) is from a study of Ad26.COV2.S vaccination and SARS-CoV-2 variants. This CDR3 is 14 amino acids long. Germline CDR1 and CDR2: MGHRA and YSYEKL. Trimming shortened V by 0 bases and J by 7 bases, and 12 bases separated the two germline ends. The assay was immunoSEQ multiplex PCR, and TCRdb's table has in-frame clones only and misses some. The profile covers hundreds of thousands of clones, with over 75% appearing a single time and roughly 3.1% taken by the ten largest. The sample's treatment: 15 to 20 received Ad26.COV2.S at low or high dose, single or two shots; 5 received placebo; per-sample allocation not given. On day 63 after the first injection, vaccine and placebo recipients gave samples.

The rearrangement uses TRBV4-1 and TRBJ1-2, with D possibly matching TRBD1 (5 bases). This TCR derives from a person between 18 and 60 years old who received the Ad26.COV2.S COVID-19 vaccine or a placebo. The sample in question was peripheral blood, obtained in a trial of Ad26.COV2.S vaccine versus placebo. Here the CDR3 reads CASSQEPRVGGYTF. Written as DNA, the CDR3 is TGCGCCAGCAGCCAAGAACCCAGGGTGGGTGGCTACACCTTC.